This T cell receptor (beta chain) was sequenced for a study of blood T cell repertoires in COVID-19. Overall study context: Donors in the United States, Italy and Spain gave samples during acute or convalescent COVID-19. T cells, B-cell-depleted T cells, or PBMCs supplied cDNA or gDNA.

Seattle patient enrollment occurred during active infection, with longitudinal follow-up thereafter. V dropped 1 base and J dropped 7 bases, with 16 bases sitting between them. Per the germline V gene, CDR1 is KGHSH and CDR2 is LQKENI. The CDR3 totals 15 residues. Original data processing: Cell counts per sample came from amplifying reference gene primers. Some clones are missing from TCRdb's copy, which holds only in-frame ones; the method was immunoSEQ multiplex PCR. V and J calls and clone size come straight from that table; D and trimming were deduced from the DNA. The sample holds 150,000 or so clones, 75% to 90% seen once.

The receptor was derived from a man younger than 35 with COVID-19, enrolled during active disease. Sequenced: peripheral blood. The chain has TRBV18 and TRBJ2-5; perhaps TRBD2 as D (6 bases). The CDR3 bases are TGTGCCAGCTCACCACGGTGGGGTCCGGAGGGGACCCAGTACTTC. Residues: CASSPRWGPEGTQYF.